This entry lists 18 T cell receptor beta chains sequenced from one sample in a study of blood T cell repertoires in COVID-19. Only in-frame clones appear in the TCRdb table, and some are missing; sequencing was by immunoSEQ multiplex PCR. Of fewer than 150,000 clones listed, 70% to 85% are singletons. The material sequenced was peripheral blood. These receptors came from a human donor in a cohort sampled during active COVID-19.

The rearrangement joins TRBV16 to TRBJ1-1; 8 bases are a match to TRBD1. Unmatched junction bases numbered 11, after V lost 4 bases and J lost 4 bases. Germline V gives CDR1 KGHSY, CDR2 FQNENV. There are 16 residues in the CDR3. For the CDR3, the DNA is TGTGCCAGCAGCCCCGTAATGGACAGGGTAAGCACTGAAGCTTTCTTT. This translates into CASSPVMDRVSTEAFF.

The J gene is TRBJ2-7, the V gene TRBV18, with D tentatively TRBD1 (6 bases). The V gene lost 3 bases and the J gene lost 0 bases, with 12 bases spanning the gap. The CDR3 contains 15 residues. CDR1 and CDR2 from the germline V gene are KGHSH and LQKENI. The CDR3, as DNA: TGTGCCAGCTCACCTATACGACAGGACTCCTACGAGCAGTACTTC. It translates to CASSPIRQDSYEQYF.

The chain's CDR3 is CASSPGQGTNTGELFF. The CDR3 DNA sequence: TGTGCCAGCAGCCCCGGACAGGGAACTAACACCGGGGAGCTGTTTTTT. The chain uses TRBV5-4 and TRBJ2-2; 8 bases fit TRBD1. Germline V gene data show CDR1 as SGHNT and CDR2 as YYREEE (reference sequence). The trim removed 4 bases at V and 2 bases at J, leaving 7 bases unmatched. This CDR3 has 16 amino acids.

The chain recombines TRBV19 with TRBJ1-6; 8 bases match TRBD1. J lost 7 bases, V lost 6 bases, and 8 bases had no gene match. The CDR3 spans 15 residues. Germline assignment: CDR1 LNHDA and CDR2 SQIVND (reference sequence). For the CDR3, the DNA is TGTGCCAGTAGCCTCACAGGGGACAGGAATTCACCCCTCCACTTT. This gives the protein CASSLTGDRNSPLHF.

V usage is TRBV6-2 or TRBV6-3 and J usage is TRBJ2-3; D is possibly TRBD2 (7 bases). CDR1 and CDR2 (germline): MNHEY, SVGEGT. CDR3 size: 14 residues. With 3 bases removed from V and 8 bases from J, the gap between germline ends came to 15 bases. The CDR3 loop reads CASSYSPGGGTQYF. CDR3 DNA: TGTGCCAGCAGTTATTCCCCGGGGGGCGGTACGCAGTATTTT.

This chain uses TRBV6-5 with TRBJ2-3; D is possibly TRBD2 (6 bases). CDR1 and CDR2 from the germline V gene are MNHEY and SVGAGI. V gave up 4 bases and J gave up 2 bases, with 13 bases separating them. CDR3 length equals 15 residues. The CDR3 DNA follows: TGTGCCAGCAGTTCCGCCGGGAGTACCACAGATACGCAGTATTTT. Its translation is CASSSAGSTTDTQYF.

This clone was observed a few times. The gene calls are TRBV6-2 or TRBV6-3 and TRBJ1-1, with no clear D. In germline, CDR1 is MNHEY, CDR2 SVGEGT. V was trimmed by 3 bases and J by 2 bases, leaving 7 bases between them. This CDR3 has 13 amino acids. CDR3 sequence (DNA): TGTGCCAGCAGTTATCGGGGTAACACTGAAGCTTTCTTT. Translating gives CASSYRGNTEAFF.

The J gene is TRBJ2-5, the V gene TRBV5-1; TRBD2 aligns across 8 bases. This CDR3 is built from 15 residues. CDR1 is SGHRS, CDR2 YFSETQ, per germline. V shed 7 bases and J 2 bases; nucleotides not matched to a gene: 10. The chain's CDR3 is CASVGLGGSQETQYF. The DNA for the CDR3 is TGCGCCAGCGTGGGACTAGGGGGGTCACAAGAGACCCAGTACTTC. Full variable domain (rest looked up from reference TRBV5-1 and TRBJ2-5): KAGVTQTPRYLIKTRGQQVTLSCSPISGHRSVSWYQQTPGQGLQFLFEYFSETQRNKGNFPGRFSGRQFSNSRSEMNVSTLELGDSALYLCASVGLGGSQETQYFGPGTRLLVL.

The rearrangement links TRBV2 to TRBJ2-7, with 11 bases lining up with TRBD2. This CDR3 has 14 residues. Per the germline V gene, CDR1 is SNHLY and CDR2 is FYNNEI. Trimming removed 6 bases from V and 2 bases from J; junction bases left unmatched: 3. In DNA form, the CDR3 reads TGTGCCAGCAGGATAGCGGGGGGGCCCTACGAGCAGTACTTC. Amino acids: CASRIAGGPYEQYF.

The chain joins TRBV5-1 to TRBJ2-7; 10 bases fit TRBD2. Germline V gives CDR1 SGHRS, CDR2 YFSETQ. Trimming cost V 0 bases and J 7 bases; bases outside gene matches: 4. The CDR3 totals 14 residues. Written as DNA, the CDR3 is TGCGCCAGCAGCTTGGAGGCTAGCGGGGGTGAGCAGTACTTC. It is translated as CASSLEASGGEQYF.

The chain links TRBV7-2 to TRBJ2-5; 11 bases fit TRBD2. Germline V gene data show CDR1 as SGHTA and CDR2 as FQGNSA. The V and J ends lost 4 bases and 5 bases, in that order; junction bases with no gene match: 3. CDR3 size: 14 residues. CDR3: CASSYSGGAETQYF. CDR3 nucleotide sequence: TGTGCCAGCAGCTATAGCGGGGGGGCGGAGACCCAGTACTTC.

The chain employs TRBV6-2 or TRBV6-3 and TRBJ2-1; D call uncertain. CDR1 is MNHEY and CDR2 is SVGEGT in the germline V gene. The CDR3 loop spans 15 amino acids. Trimming removed 6 bases at V and 3 bases at J, with 15 bases between. CDR3 loop: CASSQRLAYYNEQFF. The CDR3, as DNA: TGTGCCAGCAGCCAACGACTGGCGTACTACAATGAGCAGTTCTTC.

V and J are TRBV9 and TRBJ2-3, with 14 bases identical to TRBD2. V gave up 0 bases and J gave up 0 bases; unmatched junction bases: 3. This CDR3 has 18 residues. Germline CDR1 SGDLS, CDR2 YYNGEE. CDR3 residues: CASSVGTSGGFSTDTQYF. The CDR3 coding sequence is TGTGCCAGCAGCGTAGGGACTAGCGGGGGGTTTAGCACAGATACGCAGTATTTT.

This sequence joins TRBV27 and TRBJ2-2; perhaps TRBD2 as D (7 bases). Germline V gene data show CDR1 as MNHEY and CDR2 as SMNVEV (reference sequence). CDR3 length equals 15 residues. Trimming left V 4 bases short and J 4 bases short, with 13 bases between. This chain's CDR3 is CASSWGRGATGELFF. The CDR3 DNA reads as TGTGCCAGCAGTTGGGGCCGGGGGGCCACCGGGGAGCTGTTTTTT.

This clone was seen a single time. The rearrangement joins TRBV2 to TRBJ1-1; maybe TRBD1 (5 bases). The germline V and J ends were trimmed by 5 bases and 4 bases, with 11 bases remaining between them. This CDR3 comprises 13 residues. Germline V gene lookup returns CDR1 SNHLY and CDR2 FYNNEI. Here the CDR3 reads CASSFAGPTEAFF. The CDR3 DNA is TGTGCCAGCAGTTTCGCAGGGCCCACTGAAGCTTTCTTT. Filled out from reference TRBV2 and TRBJ1-1, the complete variable domain reads EPEVTQTPSHQVTQMGQEVILRCVPISNHLYFYWYRQILGQKVEFLVSFYNNEISEKSEIFDDQFSVERPDGSNFTLKIRSTKLEDSAMYFCASSFAGPTEAFFGQGTRLTVV.

This chain links TRBV4-3 with TRBJ1-2; TRBD1 aligns across 9 bases. V lost 4 bases to trimming and J lost 4 bases; unmatched junction nucleotides: 4. Germline V CDR1 and CDR2: LGHNA, YSLEER. The CDR3 is 14 residues long. CDR3 DNA sequence: TGCGCCAGCAGCCCACAGGGGGCGGGCTATGGCTACACCTTC. Translating it yields CASSPQGAGYGYTF.

This clone showed up just a few times. The chain recombines TRBV4-3 with TRBJ2-7; 8 bases line up with TRBD2. The germline V gene encodes CDR1 LGHNA and CDR2 YSLEER. Trimming removed 1 base from V and 4 bases from J; junction bases left unmatched: 6. The CDR3 is made up of 15 amino acids. CDR3 nucleotides: TGCGCCAGCAGCCAAGGTCGGTCGGGGGGGTACGAGCAGTACTTC. Encoded protein: CASSQGRSGGYEQYF.

V and J are TRBV6-5 and TRBJ2-2; no definite D call. CDR1 is MNHEY and CDR2 is SVGAGI in the germline V gene. With 6 bases removed from V and 0 bases from J, the gap between germline ends came to 8 bases. The CDR3 contains 14 residues. CDR3 in amino acids: CASSRPTNTGELFF. In nucleotides, the CDR3 is TGTGCCAGCAGCCGCCCTACGAACACCGGGGAGCTGTTTTTT.